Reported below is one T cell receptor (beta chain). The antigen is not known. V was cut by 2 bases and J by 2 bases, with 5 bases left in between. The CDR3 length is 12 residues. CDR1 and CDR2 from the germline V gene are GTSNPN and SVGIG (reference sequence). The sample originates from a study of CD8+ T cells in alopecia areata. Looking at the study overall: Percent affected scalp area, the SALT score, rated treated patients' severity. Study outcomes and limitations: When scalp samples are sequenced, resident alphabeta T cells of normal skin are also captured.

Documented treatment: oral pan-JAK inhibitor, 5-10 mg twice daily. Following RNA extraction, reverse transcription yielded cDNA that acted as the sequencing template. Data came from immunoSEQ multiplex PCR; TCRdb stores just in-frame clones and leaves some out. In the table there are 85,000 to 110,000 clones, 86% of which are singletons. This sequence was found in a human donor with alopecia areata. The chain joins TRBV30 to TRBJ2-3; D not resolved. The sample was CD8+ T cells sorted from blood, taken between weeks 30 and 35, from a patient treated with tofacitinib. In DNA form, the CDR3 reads TGTGCCTGGAGTACAGACACAGATACGCAGTATTTT. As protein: CAWSTDTDTQYF.